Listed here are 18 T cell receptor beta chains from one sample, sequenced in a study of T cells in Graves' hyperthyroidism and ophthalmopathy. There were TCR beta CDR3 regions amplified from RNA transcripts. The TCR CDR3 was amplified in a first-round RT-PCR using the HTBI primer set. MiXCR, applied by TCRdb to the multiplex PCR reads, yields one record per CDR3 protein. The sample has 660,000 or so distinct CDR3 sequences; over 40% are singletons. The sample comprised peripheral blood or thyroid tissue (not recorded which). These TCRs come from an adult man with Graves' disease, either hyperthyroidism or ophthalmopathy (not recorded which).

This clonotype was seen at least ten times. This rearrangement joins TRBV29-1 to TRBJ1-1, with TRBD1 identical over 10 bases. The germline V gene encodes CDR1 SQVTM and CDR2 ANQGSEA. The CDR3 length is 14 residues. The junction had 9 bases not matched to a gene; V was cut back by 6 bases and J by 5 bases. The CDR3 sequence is CSVGLTGGRTEAFF. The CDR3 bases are TGCAGCGTCGGACTGACAGGGGGCCGGACTGAAGCTTTCTTT. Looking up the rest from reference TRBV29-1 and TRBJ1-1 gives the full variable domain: SAVISQKPSRDICQRGTSLTIQCQVDSQVTMMFWYRQQPGQSLTLIATANQGSEATYESGFVIDKFPISRPNLTFSTLTVSNMSPEDSSIYLCSVGLTGGRTEAFFGQGTRLTVV.

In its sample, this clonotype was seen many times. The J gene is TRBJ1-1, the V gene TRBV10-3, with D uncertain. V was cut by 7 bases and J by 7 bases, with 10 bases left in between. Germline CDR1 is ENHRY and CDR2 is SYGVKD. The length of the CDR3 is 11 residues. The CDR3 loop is CAIKEGDEAFF. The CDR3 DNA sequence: TGTGCCATCAAAGAGGGAGATGAAGCTTTCTTT.

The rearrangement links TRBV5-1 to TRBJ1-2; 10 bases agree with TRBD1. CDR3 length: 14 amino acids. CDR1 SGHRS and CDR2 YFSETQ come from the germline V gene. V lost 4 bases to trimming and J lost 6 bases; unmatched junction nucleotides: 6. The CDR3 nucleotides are TGCGCCAGCAGCATCACCGGGACAGGGGATGGCTACACCTTC. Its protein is CASSITGTGDGYTF.

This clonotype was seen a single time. This CDR3 reads CASSGRAEIYEQYF. The CDR3 DNA reads as TGCGCCAGCAGCGGGCGGGCGGAGATCTACGAGCAGTACTTC. The chain couples TRBV5-1 to TRBJ2-7; TRBD2 might be the D (5 bases). This CDR3 has 14 amino acids. V lost 4 bases and J 3 bases, leaving 14 bases between the germline ends. The germline CDR1 and CDR2 sequences are SGHRS and YFSETQ.

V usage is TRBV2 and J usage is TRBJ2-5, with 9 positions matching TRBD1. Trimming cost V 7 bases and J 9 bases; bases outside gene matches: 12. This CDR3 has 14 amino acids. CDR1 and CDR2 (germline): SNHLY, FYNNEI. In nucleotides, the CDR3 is TGTGCCAGCAAGGAGACAGGGGGAGACCAGCCCCAGTACTTC. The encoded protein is CASKETGGDQPQYF.

CDR3 sequence (DNA): TGCAGCACCGGGACACGCAATCAGCCCCAGCATTTT. Translating gives CSTGTRNQPQHF. The chain employs TRBV29-1 and TRBJ1-5, with D tentatively TRBD1 (6 bases). V was shortened by 8 bases and J by 2 bases, with 10 bases between the two germline ends. The germline CDR1 and CDR2 sequences are SQVTM and ANQGSEA. The CDR3 length is 12 residues.

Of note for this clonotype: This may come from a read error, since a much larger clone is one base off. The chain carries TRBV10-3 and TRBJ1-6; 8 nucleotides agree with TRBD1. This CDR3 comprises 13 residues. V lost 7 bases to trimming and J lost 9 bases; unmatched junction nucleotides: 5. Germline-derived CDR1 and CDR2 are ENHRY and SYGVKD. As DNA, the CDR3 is TGTGCCATCAAGGACAGGGACAGTTCACCCCTCCACTTT. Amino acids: CAIKDRDSSPLHF.

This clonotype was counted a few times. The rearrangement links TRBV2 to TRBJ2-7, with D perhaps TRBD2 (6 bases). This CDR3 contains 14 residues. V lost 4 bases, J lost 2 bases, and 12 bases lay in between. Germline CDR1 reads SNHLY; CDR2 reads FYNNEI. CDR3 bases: TGTGCCAGCAGTGCCGGGACTCGTACCTACGAGCAGTACTTC. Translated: CASSAGTRTYEQYF.

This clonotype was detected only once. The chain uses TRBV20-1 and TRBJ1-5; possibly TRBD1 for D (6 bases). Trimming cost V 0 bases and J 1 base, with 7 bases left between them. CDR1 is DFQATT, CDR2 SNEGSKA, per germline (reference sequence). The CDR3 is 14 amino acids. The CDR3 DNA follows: TGCAGTGCTAGAGAGGGGGCCAGCAATCAGCCCCAGCATTTT. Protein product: CSAREGASNQPQHF.

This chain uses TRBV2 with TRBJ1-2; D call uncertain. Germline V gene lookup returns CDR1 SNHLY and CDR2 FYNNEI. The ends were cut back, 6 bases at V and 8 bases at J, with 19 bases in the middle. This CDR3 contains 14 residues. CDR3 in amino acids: CASSAWGIIRGYTF. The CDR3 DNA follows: TGTGCCAGCAGCGCATGGGGAATTATAAGAGGCTACACCTTC.

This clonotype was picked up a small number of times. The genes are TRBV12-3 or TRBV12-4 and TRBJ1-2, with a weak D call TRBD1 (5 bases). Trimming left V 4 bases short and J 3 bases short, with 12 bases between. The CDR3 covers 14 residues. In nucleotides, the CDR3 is TGTGCCAGCAGTTACAGGAAAGGGGACTATGGCTACACCTTC. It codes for CASSYRKGDYGYTF.

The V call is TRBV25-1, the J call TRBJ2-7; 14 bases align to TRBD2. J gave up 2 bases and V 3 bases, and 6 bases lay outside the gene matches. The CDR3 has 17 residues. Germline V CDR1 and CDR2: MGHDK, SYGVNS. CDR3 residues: CASSENKGLAGAYEQYF. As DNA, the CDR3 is TGTGCCAGCAGTGAGAACAAGGGACTAGCGGGAGCCTACGAGCAGTACTTC.

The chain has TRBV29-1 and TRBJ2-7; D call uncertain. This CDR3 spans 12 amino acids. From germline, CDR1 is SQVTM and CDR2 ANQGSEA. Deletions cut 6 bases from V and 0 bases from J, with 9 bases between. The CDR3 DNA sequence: TGCAGCGTGGGTTCCAGCTCCTACGAGCAGTACTTC. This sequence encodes CSVGSSSYEQYF.

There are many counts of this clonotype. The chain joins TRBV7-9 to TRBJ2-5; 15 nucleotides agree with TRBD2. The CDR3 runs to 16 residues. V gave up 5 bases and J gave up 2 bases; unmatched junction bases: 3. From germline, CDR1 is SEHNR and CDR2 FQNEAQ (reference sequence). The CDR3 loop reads CASSPGLAGGQETQYF. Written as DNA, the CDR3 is TGTGCCAGCAGCCCAGGACTAGCGGGAGGGCAAGAGACCCAGTACTTC.

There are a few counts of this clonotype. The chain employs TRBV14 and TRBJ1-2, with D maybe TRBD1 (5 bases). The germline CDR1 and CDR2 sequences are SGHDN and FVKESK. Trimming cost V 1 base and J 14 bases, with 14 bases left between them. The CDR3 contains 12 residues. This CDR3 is CASSQVSAGFTF. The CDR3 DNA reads TGTGCCAGCAGCCAAGTATCGGCAGGGTTTACCTTC.

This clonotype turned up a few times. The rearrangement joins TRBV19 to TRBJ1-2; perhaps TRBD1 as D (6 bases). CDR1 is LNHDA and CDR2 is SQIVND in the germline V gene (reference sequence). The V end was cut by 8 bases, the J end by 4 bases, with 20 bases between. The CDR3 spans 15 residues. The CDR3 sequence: CASLPYKQGSYGYTF. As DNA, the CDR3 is TGTGCCAGTCTCCCCTATAAACAGGGATCCTATGGCTACACCTTC. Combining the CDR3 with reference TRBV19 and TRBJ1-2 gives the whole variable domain DGGITQSPKYLFRKEGQNVTLSCEQNLNHDAMYWYRQDPGQGLRLIYYSQIVNDFQKGDIAEGYSVSREKKESFPLTVTSAQKNPTAFYLCASLPYKQGSYGYTFGSGTRLTVV.

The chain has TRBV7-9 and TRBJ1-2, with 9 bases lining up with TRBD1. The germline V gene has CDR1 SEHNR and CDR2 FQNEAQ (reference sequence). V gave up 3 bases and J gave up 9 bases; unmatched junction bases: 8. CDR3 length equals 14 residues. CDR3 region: CASSFRDRADRYTF. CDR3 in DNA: TGTGCCAGCAGCTTCCGGGACAGGGCAGACCGCTACACCTTC.

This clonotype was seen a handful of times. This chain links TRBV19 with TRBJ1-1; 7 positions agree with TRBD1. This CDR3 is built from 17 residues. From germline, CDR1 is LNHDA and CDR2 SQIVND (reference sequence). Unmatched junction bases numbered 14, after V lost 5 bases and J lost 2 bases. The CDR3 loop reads CASSSAGTEGPNTEAFF. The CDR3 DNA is TGTGCCAGTAGTTCGGCCGGGACAGAGGGGCCTAACACTGAAGCTTTCTTT.